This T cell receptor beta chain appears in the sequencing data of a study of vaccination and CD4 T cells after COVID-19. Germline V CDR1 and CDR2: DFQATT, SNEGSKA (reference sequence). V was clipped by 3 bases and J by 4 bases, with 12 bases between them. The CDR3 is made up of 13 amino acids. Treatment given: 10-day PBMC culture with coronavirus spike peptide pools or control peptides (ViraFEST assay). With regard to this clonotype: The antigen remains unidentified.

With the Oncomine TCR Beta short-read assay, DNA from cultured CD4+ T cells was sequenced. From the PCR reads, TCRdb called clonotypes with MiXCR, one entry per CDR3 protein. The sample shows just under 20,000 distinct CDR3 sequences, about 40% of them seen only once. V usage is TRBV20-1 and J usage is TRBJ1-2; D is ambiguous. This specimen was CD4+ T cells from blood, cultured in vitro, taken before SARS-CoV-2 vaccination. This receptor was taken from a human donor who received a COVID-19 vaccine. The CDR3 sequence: CSASNQSVYGYTF. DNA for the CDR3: TGCAGTGCTAGCAATCAGAGCGTCTATGGCTACACCTTC.